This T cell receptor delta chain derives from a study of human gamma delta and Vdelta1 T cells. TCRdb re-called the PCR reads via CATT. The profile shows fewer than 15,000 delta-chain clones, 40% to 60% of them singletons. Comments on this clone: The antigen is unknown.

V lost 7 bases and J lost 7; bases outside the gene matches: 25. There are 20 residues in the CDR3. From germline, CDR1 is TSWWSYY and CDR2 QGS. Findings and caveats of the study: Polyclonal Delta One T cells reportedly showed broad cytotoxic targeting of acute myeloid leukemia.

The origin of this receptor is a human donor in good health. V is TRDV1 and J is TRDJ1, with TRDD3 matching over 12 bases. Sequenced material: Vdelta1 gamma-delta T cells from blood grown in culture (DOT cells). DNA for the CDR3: TGTGCTCTTGTACGGGGATGGCCGTTACTGGGGGATACCAATACCCTTAAACTCATCTTT. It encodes CALVRGWPLLGDTNTLKLIF.